Presented here are 13 T cell receptor beta chains from one specimen sequenced in a study of blood T cell repertoires in COVID-19. Profiled with immunoSEQ multiplex PCR; TCRdb holds only in-frame clones, not every one. Of roughly 320,000 clones listed, roughly 85% were seen once; the top ten hold approximately 7.5%. The sample taken for sequencing was peripheral blood. These receptors came from a human donor in a cohort sampled during active COVID-19.

V and J are TRBV3-1 (or the pseudogene TRBV3-2) and TRBJ1-1; tentatively, D is TRBD1 (6 bases). V was pared by 1 base and J by 1 base, with 7 bases between. The CDR3 extends over 14 amino acids. Germline-derived CDR1 and CDR2 are LGHDT and YNNKEL (reference sequence). In DNA form, the CDR3 reads TGTGCCAGCAGCCAAGGGACAGCGAACACTGAAGCTTTCTTT. Encoded protein: CASSQGTANTEAFF.

The genes are TRBV9 and TRBJ1-3, with D tentatively TRBD1 (5 bases). Trimming cost V 3 bases and J 1 base, with 14 bases left between them. Germline V gene data show CDR1 as SGDLS and CDR2 as YYNGEE. The CDR3 consists of 16 residues. In DNA, the CDR3 is TGTGCCAGCAGCGGAACAGGTCCGAATTCTGGAAACACCATATATTTT. Its protein is CASSGTGPNSGNTIYF.

Only one count was recorded for this clone. The CDR3 DNA reads as TGTGCCAGCAGCTGGGTCCCGGGACAGGGGAACAATGAGCAGTTCTTC. It specifies CASSWVPGQGNNEQFF. The V gene is TRBV5-4, the J gene TRBJ2-1; 10 bases line up with TRBD1. V lost 3 bases and J lost 5; bases outside the gene matches: 8. The CDR3 has 16 residues. Germline loops: CDR1 SGHNT, CDR2 YYREEE (reference sequence).

V is TRBV12-3 or TRBV12-4 and J is TRBJ2-3, with D perhaps TRBD1 (5 bases). The length of the CDR3 is 13 residues. The V end lost 3 bases, the J end lost 8 bases, and 12 bases lay between the germline ends. Written as DNA, the CDR3 is TGTGCCAGCAGTTTTGGCCTCCAGGGTACGCAGTATTTT. This encodes CASSFGLQGTQYF.

The chain couples TRBV19 to TRBJ1-5; TRBD1 aligns across 7 bases. The CDR3 extends over 15 amino acids. The trim removed 6 bases at V and 2 bases at J, leaving 7 bases unmatched. CDR1 LNHDA and CDR2 SQIVND come from the germline V gene (reference sequence). This CDR3 reads CASSPLGQGNQPQHF. The CDR3 region has the DNA TGTGCCAGTAGCCCTCTCGGACAGGGCAATCAGCCCCAGCATTTT.

The rearrangement links TRBV3-1 (or the pseudogene TRBV3-2) to TRBJ1-2, with D unclear. V lost 3 bases to trimming and J lost 8 bases, with 13 bases between them. Germline lookup yields CDR1 LGHDT and CDR2 YNNKEL (reference sequence). This CDR3 spans 13 amino acids. CDR3 amino acids: CASSHEEALGYTF. For the CDR3, the DNA is TGTGCCAGCAGCCATGAGGAGGCGCTAGGCTACACCTTC.

V gene TRBV6-5 combines with J gene TRBJ1-2; 7 positions match TRBD1. Trimming cost V 8 bases and J 3 bases; bases outside gene matches: 6. The germline CDR1 and CDR2 sequences are MNHEY and SVGAGI. The CDR3 contains 13 residues. The CDR3 nucleotides read TGTGCCAGCGGAAAAGACAGGGACTATGGCTACACCTTC. Its protein product is CASGKDRDYGYTF.

The chain employs TRBV12-3 or TRBV12-4 and TRBJ1-6, with 8 bases aligning to TRBD1. With V trimmed by 6 bases and J by 9 bases, 4 bases remained unmatched. This CDR3 contains 13 residues. For the CDR3, the DNA is TGTGCCAGCAGCCCACAGGGGGTTTCACCCCTCCACTTT. Protein: CASSPQGVSPLHF.

This chain uses TRBV6-5 with TRBJ1-5, with TRBD1 matching 7 bases. V was clipped by 6 bases and J by 11 bases; unmatched bases: 7. The CDR3 loop spans 12 amino acids. Germline-derived CDR1 and CDR2 are MNHEY and SVGAGI. The CDR3 DNA reads TGTGCCAGCAGCAGACAGGGAATGTCCCAGCATTTT. This codes for CASSRQGMSQHF.

The rearrangement joins TRBV6-5 to TRBJ2-7; weak D call: TRBD2 (6 bases). The CDR3 loop spans 16 amino acids. Germline V gene data show CDR1 as MNHEY and CDR2 as SVGAGI. Trimming removed 0 bases at V and 4 bases at J, with 16 bases between. Here the CDR3 DNA reads TGTGCCAGCAGTTACTCGGTCGGGAGCCTGGGATACGAGCAGTACTTC. It codes for CASSYSVGSLGYEQYF.

The gene calls are TRBV3-1 (or the pseudogene TRBV3-2) and TRBJ2-4; weak D call: TRBD1 (6 bases). Deletions cut 3 bases from V and 0 bases from J, with 9 bases between. Germline V lookup: CDR1 LGHDT, CDR2 YNNKEL (reference sequence). This CDR3 region has 15 residues. The CDR3 spells CASSHSGVAKNIQYF. The CDR3 region has the DNA TGTGCCAGCAGCCACTCAGGGGTAGCCAAAAACATTCAGTACTTC.

The chain joins TRBV29-1 to TRBJ1-3; tentatively, D is TRBD1 (5 bases). V was shortened by 5 bases and J by 5 bases, with 16 bases between the two germline ends. From germline, CDR1 is SQVTM and CDR2 ANQGSEA. This CDR3 is built from 14 residues. DNA for the CDR3: TGCAGCGTTCGGAGGGGCCAGCTCAGAAACACCATATATTTT. Its translation is CSVRRGQLRNTIYF.

The genes are TRBV6-6 and TRBJ1-2; D call uncertain. V was trimmed by 5 bases and J by 4 bases, leaving 14 bases between them. CDR3 length: 14 residues. Per germline, CDR1 MNHNY and CDR2 SVGAGI (reference sequence). The CDR3 nucleotides are TGTGCCAGCAGTCAAAGAGGCACCGGCTATGGCTACACCTTC. It encodes CASSQRGTGYGYTF.